Below, 10 T cell receptor beta chains from the same sample are listed, as sequenced in a study of T cell responses to AZD1222 COVID-19 vaccine. Generated by immunoSEQ multiplex PCR, the TCRdb table keeps only in-frame clones and is missing some. Here the sample spans some 130,000 clones, roughly 89% being singletons. This specimen was peripheral blood, taken 28 days after the second AZD1222 dose. These receptor sequences come from an adult who received the AZD1222 COVID-19 vaccine.

CDR3 DNA sequence: TGTGCCAGCAGTTTAGAGGGCTACGAGCAGTACTTC. Encoded protein: CASSLEGYEQYF. This rearrangement joins TRBV27 to TRBJ2-7; maybe TRBD2 (5 bases). The CDR3 spans 12 residues. V was pared by 2 bases and J by 3 bases, with 5 bases between. Per the germline V gene, CDR1 is MNHEY and CDR2 is SMNVEV (reference sequence).

The chain combines TRBV30 with TRBJ1-4; perhaps TRBD1 as D (6 bases). This CDR3 has 14 residues. CDR1 GTSNPN and CDR2 SVGIG come from the germline V gene (reference sequence). V lost 0 bases, J lost 7 bases, and 12 bases lay in between. CDR3 nucleotide sequence: TGTGCCTGGAGTGTGGCGGGGGGCGGTGAAAAACTGTTTTTT. Translation gives CAWSVAGGGEKLFF.

This clone appeared once. The chain is built from TRBV6-1 and TRBJ2-3, with TRBD2 identical over 12 bases. The CDR3 has 17 amino acids. The trim removed 3 bases at V and 4 bases at J, leaving 8 bases unmatched. Germline loops: CDR1 MNHNS, CDR2 SASEGT. The CDR3 sequence is CASSDRGLAGGADTQYF. The CDR3 DNA sequence: TGTGCCAGCAGTGACAGAGGGCTAGCGGGGGGGGCAGATACGCAGTATTTT.

The chain employs TRBV7-2 and TRBJ2-3; possible D gene TRBD1, 5 bases. V lost 3 bases and J lost 4, with 14 bases in between. The germline CDR1 and CDR2 sequences are SGHTA and FQGNSA. This CDR3 has 15 amino acids. CDR3 sequence reads: CASSFYSQGADTQYF. The CDR3 bases are TGTGCCAGCAGCTTTTACTCCCAGGGCGCAGATACGCAGTATTTT.

The chain uses TRBV7-2 and TRBJ2-3; possibly TRBD2 for D (6 bases). CDR3 length: 15 amino acids. The V gene lost 5 bases and the J gene lost 0 bases, with 12 bases spanning the gap. Per germline, CDR1 SGHTA and CDR2 FQGNSA. Here the CDR3 reads CASSPSGSSTDTQYF. For the CDR3, the DNA is TGTGCCAGCAGCCCAAGCGGGTCTAGCACAGATACGCAGTATTTT. Based on the CDR3 plus reference TRBV7-2 and TRBJ2-3, the full variable domain is GAGVSQSPSNKVTEKGKDVELRCDPISGHTALYWYRQSLGQGLEFLIYFQGNSAPDKSGLPSDRFSAERTGGSVSTLTIQRTQQEDSAVYLCASSPSGSSTDTQYFGPGTRLTVL.

This rearrangement joins TRBV7-9 to TRBJ2-1, with a tentative D call TRBD2 (5 bases). V was cut by 2 bases and J by 7 bases, with 15 bases left in between. CDR3 size: 15 residues. In germline, CDR1 is SEHNR, CDR2 FQNEAQ (reference sequence). Here the CDR3 DNA reads TGTGCCAGCAGCTTAATATCTAGCATGGGGAATGAGCAGTTCTTC. Translating it yields CASSLISSMGNEQFF.

V and J are TRBV7-2 and TRBJ2-7; tentatively, D is TRBD1 (6 bases). CDR1 SGHTA and CDR2 FQGNSA come from the germline V gene. The CDR3 extends over 15 amino acids. Trimming took 5 bases from V and 4 from J, leaving 18 bases between them. The CDR3 DNA reads TGTGCCAGCAGCCCGGACAGAATGTTGGATTACGAGCAGTACTTC. It is translated as CASSPDRMLDYEQYF.

The chain is built from TRBV3-1 (or the pseudogene TRBV3-2) and TRBJ2-1, with TRBD2 matching 8 bases. The J segment lost 5 bases and the V segment lost 4 bases, leaving 4 bases of the junction unmatched. The CDR3 contains 14 residues. Germline V gives CDR1 LGHDT, CDR2 YNNKEL (reference sequence). The CDR3 DNA reads as TGTGCCAGCAGCCCAATAGCGGGGAACAATGAGCAGTTCTTC. This gives the protein CASSPIAGNNEQFF.

The V and J genes are TRBV3-1 (or the pseudogene TRBV3-2) and TRBJ2-2; D perhaps matches TRBD1 (8 bases). V was trimmed by 2 bases and J by 5 bases, leaving 12 bases between them. The length of the CDR3 is 15 residues. The germline V gene has CDR1 LGHDT and CDR2 YNNKEL (reference sequence). This chain's CDR3 is CASSQNRGGTGELFF. CDR3 coding DNA: TGTGCCAGCAGCCAAAACAGGGGGGGGACCGGGGAGCTGTTTTTT.

V and J are TRBV30 and TRBJ2-2; no definite D call. In germline, CDR1 is GTSNPN, CDR2 SVGIG (reference sequence). Trimming took off 4 bases at V and 1 base at J, with 10 bases between the two ends. The CDR3 is 14 amino acids. The CDR3 DNA sequence: TGTGCCTGGAAGATCCAAGTGAACACCGGGGAGCTGTTTTTT. It translates to CAWKIQVNTGELFF.